Each of the 14 T cell receptor beta chains below was sequenced from the same sample in a study of T cell responses to AZD1222 COVID-19 vaccine. Data came from immunoSEQ multiplex PCR; TCRdb stores just in-frame clones and leaves some out. In the table there are over 130,000 clones, roughly 93% of which are singletons. The sample in question was peripheral blood, obtained 28 days after the second AZD1222 dose. These TCRs come from an adult who received the AZD1222 COVID-19 vaccine.

Here the CDR3 DNA reads TGTGCCAGCAGTCCTCAGACCTACACTGAAGCTTTCTTT. This gives the protein CASSPQTYTEAFF. The chain links TRBV27 to TRBJ1-1; no definite D call. The CDR3 runs to 13 residues. Germline V lookup: CDR1 MNHEY, CDR2 SMNVEV (reference sequence). The V end lost 5 bases, the J end lost 3 bases, and 10 bases lay between the germline ends.

The chain recombines TRBV11-2 with TRBJ1-5, with 9 bases fitting TRBD1. This CDR3 is 17 amino acids long. Germline trimming cut 1 base from V and 6 bases from J; bases unmatched to any gene: 10. Germline assignment: CDR1 SGHAT and CDR2 FQNNGV. CDR3 region: CASSLGRGTGQGQPQHF. CDR3 DNA: TGTGCCAGCAGCTTAGGACGTGGGACAGGGCAAGGTCAGCCCCAGCATTTT.

V usage is TRBV29-1 and J usage is TRBJ1-1, with 8 bases lining up with TRBD1. The V segment lost 4 bases and the J segment 6 bases; nucleotides outside the gene matches: 4. Germline values: CDR1 SQVTM, CDR2 ANQGSEA. This CDR3 is built from 12 residues. The CDR3: CSVGQGSSEAFF. Written as DNA, the CDR3 is TGCAGCGTTGGACAGGGGAGCTCTGAAGCTTTCTTT.

The rearrangement links TRBV5-1 to TRBJ2-1; 11 bases line up with TRBD2. With V trimmed by 0 bases and J by 9 bases, 8 bases remained unmatched. Germline CDR1 and CDR2: SGHRS and YFSETQ. The CDR3 has 16 residues. The CDR3 region has the DNA TGCGCCAGCAGCTTGGCGGAACTAGCGGGGGCCCTTGAGCAGTTCTTC. As protein: CASSLAELAGALEQFF.

This clone occurred many times. Here the CDR3 reads CASSHSSGANVLTF. Here the CDR3 DNA reads TGTGCCAGCAGTCACAGCTCTGGGGCCAACGTCCTGACTTTC. The genes are TRBV6-5 and TRBJ2-6; D is uncertain. This CDR3 contains 14 residues. Germline CDR1 reads MNHEY; CDR2 reads SVGAGI. V dropped 5 bases and J dropped 0 bases, with 5 bases sitting between them.

The chain links TRBV27 to TRBJ1-3, with D possibly TRBD1 on 6 matching bases. The CDR3 has 14 amino acids. V was cut by 6 bases and J by 0 bases, with 9 bases left in between. Germline lookup yields CDR1 MNHEY and CDR2 SMNVEV (reference sequence). CDR3 coding DNA: TGTGCCAGCAGCCCAGGGGTCTCTGGAAACACCATATATTTT. This translates into CASSPGVSGNTIYF.

The rearrangement joins TRBV4-1 to TRBJ2-1, with D tentatively TRBD1 (5 bases). Germline CDR1 and CDR2: MGHRA and YSYEKL. Trimming removed 4 bases at V and 7 bases at J, with 20 bases between. The CDR3 has 16 amino acids. The CDR3 region is CASSPGAQGIGNEQFF. The CDR3 DNA reads as TGCGCCAGCAGCCCTGGGGCGCAGGGAATTGGGAATGAGCAGTTCTTC.

The chain employs TRBV5-5 and TRBJ2-2; D not resolved. Germline V CDR1 and CDR2: SGHKS, YYEKEE (reference sequence). Trimming took off 1 base at V and 4 bases at J, with 14 bases between the two ends. This CDR3 is 16 amino acids long. The CDR3 reads CASSLSAPSPTGELFF. For the CDR3, the DNA is TGTGCCAGCAGCTTGAGCGCCCCGTCGCCCACCGGGGAGCTGTTTTTT.

V usage is TRBV7-2 and J usage is TRBJ1-5; tentative D call: TRBD1 (5 bases). CDR1 SGHTA and CDR2 FQGNSA come from the germline V gene. This CDR3 region has 16 residues. The germline V and J ends were trimmed by 3 bases and 4 bases, with 16 bases remaining between them. Written as DNA, the CDR3 is TGTGCCAGCAGCTTTCTCGGAGGGGCCCGGAATCAGCCCCAGCATTTT. Its translation: CASSFLGGARNQPQHF.

CDR3 loop: CATSRRTGNQPQHF. The CDR3 DNA reads as TGTGCCACCAGCAGAAGGACAGGCAATCAGCCCCAGCATTTT. The rearrangement links TRBV15 to TRBJ1-5, with a weak D call TRBD1 (6 bases). The CDR3 totals 14 residues. Germline V lookup: CDR1 LNHNV, CDR2 YYDKDF (reference sequence). Trimming removed 2 bases at V and 2 bases at J, with 7 bases between.

The rearrangement links TRBV28 to TRBJ1-2; perhaps TRBD1 as D (6 bases). The V end was cut by 6 bases, the J end by 8 bases, with 22 bases between. CDR1 MDHEN and CDR2 SYDVKM come from the germline V gene. CDR3 length: 15 amino acids. As DNA, the CDR3 is TGTGCCAGCAGACCCCCCGCCGGGGGCTCTAACGGCTACACCTTC. Translated: CASRPPAGGSNGYTF.

The V gene is TRBV18, the J gene TRBJ2-1, with D possibly matching TRBD2 (6 bases). The CDR3 runs to 16 residues. Trimming stripped 0 bases from V and 0 bases from J, with 9 bases between. The germline V gene encodes CDR1 KGHSH and CDR2 LQKENI. CDR3 residues: CASSPPSGSSYNEQFF. CDR3 bases: TGTGCCAGCTCACCACCTAGCGGAAGCTCCTACAATGAGCAGTTCTTC.

This chain uses TRBV29-1 with TRBJ2-7; 10 nucleotides align to TRBD2. Germline assignment: CDR1 SQVTM and CDR2 ANQGSEA. V was pared by 4 bases and J by 4 bases, with 7 bases of the junction left unmatched. There are 14 residues in the CDR3. In nucleotides, the CDR3 is TGCAGCGTTGTGAGCGGGAGGGCTAAGTACGAGCAGTACTTC. It is translated as CSVVSGRAKYEQYF.

In DNA form, the CDR3 reads TGTGCCAGCAGCTTAACAGGGGGCTATAACTATGGCTACACCTTC. This encodes CASSLTGGYNYGYTF. The chain links TRBV5-6 to TRBJ1-2; 9 bases fit TRBD1. The trim removed 2 bases at V and 1 base at J, leaving 3 bases unmatched. The length of the CDR3 is 15 residues. Germline CDR1 SGHDT, CDR2 YYEEEE.